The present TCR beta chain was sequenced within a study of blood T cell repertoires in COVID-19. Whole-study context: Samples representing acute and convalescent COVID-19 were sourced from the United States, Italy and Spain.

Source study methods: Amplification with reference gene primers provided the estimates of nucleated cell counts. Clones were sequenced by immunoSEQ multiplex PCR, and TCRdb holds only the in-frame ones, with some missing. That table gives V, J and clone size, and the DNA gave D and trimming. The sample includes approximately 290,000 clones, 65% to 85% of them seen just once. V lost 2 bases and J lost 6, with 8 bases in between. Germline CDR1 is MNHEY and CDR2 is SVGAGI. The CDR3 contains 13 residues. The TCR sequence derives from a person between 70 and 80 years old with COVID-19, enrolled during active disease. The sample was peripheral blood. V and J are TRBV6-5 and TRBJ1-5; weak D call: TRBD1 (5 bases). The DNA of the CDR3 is TGTGCCAGCAGTTACGGGGGGGGTCAGCCCCAGCATTTT. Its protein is CASSYGGGQPQHF.